The present entry profiles one T cell receptor beta chain with its context. Its antigen is currently unknown. This sample was included in a study of T cell clonotyping in hematopoietic cell transplantation. Germline V lookup: CDR1 GTSNPN, CDR2 SVGIG (reference sequence). CDR3 size: 13 residues. V dropped 2 bases and J dropped 6; count of bases not matched to a gene: 6. Generated by immunoSEQ multiplex PCR, the TCRdb table keeps only in-frame clones and is missing some. The sample lists over 8,500 clones, 40% to 50% occurring once. The study, taken as a whole, reports: Higher Inverse Simpson Index values in graft donor and pretransplant recipient predicted broader posttransplant TCR diversity. Few recipient clonotypes overlapped donors; over 95% were de novo at given depth.

The chain has TRBV30 and TRBJ1-1; 7 bases match TRBD1. The source was PBMCs, collected 30 days after allogeneic stem cell transplant. This receptor was identified in a male patient in his fifties who had an allogeneic stem cell transplant from an unrelated donor, so the T cells may come from the graft donor. Some clones in this sample may be carry-over from other donors' samples. The CDR3 DNA is TGTGCCTGGAGTCAGGGGGGGATGGCTGAAGCTTTCTTT. It codes for CAWSQGGMAEAFF.